Listed below are T cell receptor beta chains from one sample, sequenced in a study of T cells in Graves' hyperthyroidism and ophthalmopathy. MiXCR, run by TCRdb on the multiplex PCR reads, gives a single entry per CDR3 protein. Among some 180,000 distinct CDR3 sequences listed, 17% were seen once. The material sequenced was blood. Receptors were obtained from a woman between 45 and 60 years old with Graves' hyperthyroidism. Each CDR3 is given with its conserved first and last residue. The order of the fields is clone size, D gene, J gene, V gene, CDR3 DNA, CDR3 protein. A D gene is named only where the DNA matches it firmly. Clone size is stated in some rows and not others, as once, few, many or a class when expanded.

.	TRBD2	TRBJ2-1	TRBV12-3/TRBV12-4	TGTGCCAGCAGTCGACGGAGCGGGGGACGATACTGCAATGAGCAGTTCTTC	CASSRRSGGRYCNEQFF
many	.	TRBJ2-3	TRBV5-1	TGCGCCAGCAGCACCCTCAGGCCATCAGGCGATACGCAGTATTTT	CASSTLRPSGDTQYF
many	TRBD1	TRBJ1-5	TRBV11-1	TGTGCCAGCAGCTCCGGACAGGGTATAGGGCAGCCCCAGCATTTT	CASSSGQGIGQPQHF
many	.	TRBJ1-1	TRBV6-1	TGTGCCAGCAGGGACATCAAATCGGCCCGCATGAACACTGAAGCTTTCTTT	CASRDIKSARMNTEAFF
.	TRBD1	TRBJ2-1	TRBV4-1	TGCGCCAGCAGCCAGAGGACAGGGTCTCTGAATGAGCAGTTCTTC	CASSQRTGSLNEQFF
.	.	TRBJ2-3	TRBV7-3	TGTGCCAGCAGCTTACCCCCTGCAGATACGCAGTATTTT	CASSLPPADTQYF
.	.	TRBJ2-2	TRBV2	TGTGCCAGCAGTGAACAGGGGCGCGGGGAGCTGTTTTTT	CASSEQGRGELFF
many	TRBD1	TRBJ1-2	TRBV11-2	TGTGCCAGCAGCTCGGGGACAGGGAAGAAAGATGGCTACACCTTC	CASSSGTGKKDGYTF
many	TRBD1	TRBJ2-7	TRBV10-3	TGTGCCATCAGTGAGCGGGACAGGGGTTACGAGCAGTACTTC	CAISERDRGYEQYF
.	.	TRBJ2-1	TRBV24-1	TGTGCCACCGGCCGGGACTCTTGGCGTGAGCAGTTCTTC	CATGRDSWREQFF
many	.	TRBJ1-3	TRBV2	TGTGCCAGCAGGGACATCCCCTCTGGAAACACCATATATTTT	CASRDIPSGNTIYF
many	.	TRBJ1-2	TRBV5-1	TGCGCCAGCACCGACAGGACCGGCGGTGGCTACACCTTC	CASTDRTGGGYTF
.	.	TRBJ2-2	TRBV2	TGTGTCATTCCCCTGGGGGCCGGGGAGCTGTTCTTT	CVIPLGAGELFF
many	.	TRBJ2-7	TRBV19	TGTGCCAGTAACATTCCGGGGCTAAGCGAGCAGTACTTC	CASNIPGLSEQYF
many	TRBD2	TRBJ2-2	TRBV11-1	TGTGCCAGCAGCTTAGTCGGACTAGAGGGTGACGGGGAGCTGTTTTTT	CASSLVGLEGDGELFF
few	.	TRBJ1-3	TRBV5-1	TGCGCCAGCAGCTTGGACAACACGGGAAACACCATATATTTT	CASSLDNTGNTIYF
.	TRBD2	TRBJ2-3	TRBV29-1	TGCAGCGTTGAAGACCGGCTAGCGGGTGCTATAGATACGCAGTATTTT	CSVEDRLAGAIDTQYF
many	.	TRBJ1-4	TRBV7-9	TGTGCCAGCAAGGTCGCAACTAATGAAAAACTGTTTTTT	CASKVATNEKLFF
.	.	TRBJ1-1	TRBV3-1	TGTGCCAGCAGCCAAGGTTACAAGAACACTGAAGCTTTCTTT	CASSQGYKNTEAFF
many	TRBD1	TRBJ2-1	TRBV9	TGTGCCAGCAGCGCCCAGACAGGGGGCACTGAGCAGTTCTTC	CASSAQTGGTEQFF
many	TRBD2	TRBJ2-4	TRBV29-1	TGCAGCGTTGTAGCGGGCGGGGGAAACATTCAGTACTTC	CSVVAGGGNIQYF
many	.	TRBJ1-1	TRBV9	TGTGCCAGCAGCGTAGAGTTGAACACTGAAGCTTTCTTT	CASSVELNTEAFF
.	.	TRBJ1-4	TRBV7-9	TGTGCCAGCAGCGACCTAAGAGAAAAACTGTTTTTT	CASSDLREKLFF
many	.	TRBJ1-6	TRBV11-2	TGTGCCAGCAGCCCCACGGGCATTTCACCCCTCCACTTT	CASSPTGISPLHF
many	TRBD1	TRBJ2-7	TRBV5-1	TGCGCCAGCAGCTTGGGACAGGGCGTTTACGAGCAGTACTTC	CASSLGQGVYEQYF
many	.	TRBJ1-6	TRBV7-9	TGTGCCAGCAGCTCCTCCCACCTTAATTCACCCCTCCACTTT	CASSSSHLNSPLHF
many	.	TRBJ2-2	TRBV6-1	TGTGCCAGCAGTCCACTACTCACCGGGGAGCTGTTTTTT	CASSPLLTGELFF
many	TRBD1	TRBJ1-5	TRBV28	TGTGCCAGCAGTTCAACAGGGGCCTACAATCAGCCCCAGCATTTT	CASSSTGAYNQPQHF
many	.	TRBJ2-5	TRBV6-4	TGTGCCAGCAGCAGGGTAGTAGGCCCGGTGGAGACCCAGTACTTC	CASSRVVGPVETQYF
many	.	TRBJ2-2	TRBV7-9	TGTGCCAGCAATAGGGGGGGTGCGCGGACCGGGGAGCTGTTTTTT	CASNRGGARTGELFF
many	TRBD1	TRBJ2-2	TRBV7-9	TGTGCCAGCAGCCGCCTTGGGACAGCTAACACCGGGGAGCTGTTTTTT	CASSRLGTANTGELFF
few	.	TRBJ2-7	TRBV4-3	TGCGCCAGCAGCCAAGACCCTCCTACAGGTAGCTACGAGCAGTACTTC	CASSQDPPTGSYEQYF
many	TRBD1	TRBJ1-1	TRBV19	TGTGCCAGCAGTATAGTCCAGGGGGACGGGAGGGCTTTCTTT	CASSIVQGDGRAFF
.	.	TRBJ1-2	TRBV20-1	TGCAGTGCTAGATTTGGCTCTAACTATGGCTACACCTTC	CSARFGSNYGYTF
many	.	TRBJ1-1	TRBV11-2	TGTGCCAGCAGCTTAACATCGAGGGGAGCGAACACTGAAGCTTTCTTT	CASSLTSRGANTEAFF
.	TRBD2	TRBJ2-5	TRBV12-3/TRBV12-4	TGTGCCAGCAGTTCTCTCCTAGCGGGGGCCGAAGAGACCCAGTACTTC	CASSSLLAGAEETQYF
.	.	TRBJ2-2	TRBV5-1	TGCGCCAGCAGCTGGTCCCACAACAGCGGGGAGCTGTTTTTT	CASSWSHNSGELFF
many	.	TRBJ1-6	TRBV3-1	TGTGCCAGCAGGGAGACGGCTTCACCCCTCCACTTT	CASRETASPLHF
many	TRBD1	TRBJ2-3	TRBV7-2	TGTGCCAGCAGCCGAGGGACAGGCTCTAGCACAGATACGCAGTATTTT	CASSRGTGSSTDTQYF
.	.	TRBJ1-5	TRBV7-9	TGTGCCAGCAGCCTACAAACAGGGTCTCAGCATTTT	CASSLQTGSQHF
many	.	TRBJ1-1	TRBV7-9	TGTGCCAGCAGCTTAGACACTACGAACACTGAAGCTTTCTTT	CASSLDTTNTEAFF
.	.	TRBJ2-1	TRBV10-2	TGCGCCACCGAACAGGGCAACCCCTACAATGAGCAGTTCTTC	CATEQGNPYNEQFF
.	TRBD1	TRBJ2-2	TRBV27	TGTGTCAGCAGTCGGGGACAGGGGCAGGGCACCGGGGAGCTGTTTTTT	CVSSRGQGQGTGELFF
many	TRBD1	TRBJ2-1	TRBV6-2/TRBV6-3	TGTGCCAGCAGGGGGCGGGGACAGGCGCACAATGAGCAGTTCTTC	CASRGRGQAHNEQFF
many	TRBD1	TRBJ2-2	TRBV12-3/TRBV12-4	TGTGCCAGCAGTTATGGCAGGGGGCGAGCCGGGGAGCTGTTTTTT	CASSYGRGRAGELFF
.	.	TRBJ2-7	TRBV5-6	TGTGCCAGCAGCTTGGAGGACGGGCCCATCTCCTACGAGCAGTACTTC	CASSLEDGPISYEQYF
.	.	TRBJ2-7	TRBV7-2	TGTGCCAGCAGCTTCAAGGGTTCCTCCTACGAGCAGTACTTC	CASSFKGSSYEQYF
many	TRBD1	TRBJ2-3	TRBV28	TGTGCCGGACAGACAGGGGGAGCAGATACGCAGTATTTT	CAGQTGGADTQYF
many	TRBD2	TRBJ2-1	TRBV7-2	TGTGCCAGCAGCGCTGGGCGGGGGGGGTACAATGAGCAGTTCTTC	CASSAGRGGYNEQFF
many	.	TRBJ2-7	TRBV6-2/TRBV6-3	TGTGCCAGCAGGGACAACTACGAGCAGTACTTC	CASRDNYEQYF
.	.	TRBJ2-7	TRBV6-2/TRBV6-3	TGTGCCAGCAGTTACTCGGACAGATCCCCTGAACCCTACGAGCAGTACTTC	CASSYSDRSPEPYEQYF
many	.	TRBJ1-2	TRBV7-8	TGTGCCAGCAGCTTAGATGGCAAAACTGGTGGCTACACCTTC	CASSLDGKTGGYTF
many	.	TRBJ2-3	TRBV6-5	TGTGCCAGCAGTTACTCCGGACCCTTTAGCACAGATACGCAGTATTTT	CASSYSGPFSTDTQYF